This T cell receptor (beta chain) was retrieved from a study of early T cells in non-severe SARS-CoV-2 infection. Study at large: Investigators sequenced bulk RNA drawn from unsorted whole blood, and chains remained unpaired. Study-level points and caveats: The matching step, a VDJdb search, favored anti-spike CD8 responses and missed private and CD4 specificities.

Unique molecular identifier tags were affixed to discrete cDNA molecules. TCRdb processed the 5' RACE reads anew with MiXCR; each CDR3 protein has one entry. The sample shows 50,000 to 60,000 distinct CDR3 sequences, about 10% of them seen only once. V was pared by 7 bases and J by 6 bases, with 17 bases between. The CDR3 sequence is 14 residues long. The germline gives CDR1 LGHDT, CDR2 YNNKEL (reference sequence). This clonotype was found many times. As yet, its antigen is unknown. The sample comprised whole blood. This chain connects TRBV3-1 to TRBJ2-3; a weak D match, TRBD1 (7 bases). This receptor was taken from an adult who was a healthcare worker with PCR-confirmed SARS-CoV-2 infection or an uninfected control (not recorded which). The CDR3 spells CASTHTGAGDTQYF. The CDR3 bases are TGTGCCAGCACCCATACAGGGGCGGGGGATACGCAGTATTTT.